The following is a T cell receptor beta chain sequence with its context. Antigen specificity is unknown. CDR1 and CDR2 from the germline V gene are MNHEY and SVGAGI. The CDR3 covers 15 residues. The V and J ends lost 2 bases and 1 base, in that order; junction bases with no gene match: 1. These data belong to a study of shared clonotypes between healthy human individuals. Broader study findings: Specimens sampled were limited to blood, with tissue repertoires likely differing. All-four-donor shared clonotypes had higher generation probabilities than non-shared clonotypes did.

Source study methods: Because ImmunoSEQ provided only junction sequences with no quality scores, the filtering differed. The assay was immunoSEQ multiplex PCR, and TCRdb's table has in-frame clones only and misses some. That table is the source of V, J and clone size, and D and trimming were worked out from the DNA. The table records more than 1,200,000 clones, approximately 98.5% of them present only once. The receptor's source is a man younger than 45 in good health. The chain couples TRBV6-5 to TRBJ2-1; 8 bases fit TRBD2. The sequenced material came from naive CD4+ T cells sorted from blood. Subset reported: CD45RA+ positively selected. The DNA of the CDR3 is TGTGCCAGCAGTTACAGCGGGAGATCCTACAATGAGCAGTTCTTC. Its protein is CASSYSGRSYNEQFF.